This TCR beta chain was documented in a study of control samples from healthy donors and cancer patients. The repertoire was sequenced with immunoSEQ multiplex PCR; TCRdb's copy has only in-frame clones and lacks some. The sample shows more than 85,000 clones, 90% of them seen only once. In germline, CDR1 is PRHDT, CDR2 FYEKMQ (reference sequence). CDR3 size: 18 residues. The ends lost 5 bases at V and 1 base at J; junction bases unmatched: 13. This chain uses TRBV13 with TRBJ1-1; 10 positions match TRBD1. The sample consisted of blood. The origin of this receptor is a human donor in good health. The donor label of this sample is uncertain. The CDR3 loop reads CASSLGTGAISSNTEAFF. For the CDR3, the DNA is TGTGCCAGCAGCCTTGGGACAGGGGCTATAAGCTCGAACACTGAAGCTTTCTTT.